This T cell receptor beta chain derives from a study of blood T cells in healthy people across ages. Broader study findings: Unsorted PBMC material precluded a definitive naive versus antigen-experienced comparison. Considered underestimates were the diversity estimates obtained from one million T cells.

With a J-beta primer mix and a sample-barcoded 5' primer, a second PCR ran about 6 to 11 cycles. Through a template-switch adaptor with 12 random nucleotides, each cDNA molecule received a tag. One entry per CDR3 protein results from TCRdb running MiXCR on the 5' RACE reads. The profile shows 1.5 million to 2 million distinct CDR3 sequences, roughly a third of them singletons. V shed 8 bases, J shed 5 bases, and the junction held 11 bases outside the gene matches. CDR3 size: 13 residues. Germline loops: CDR1 SQVTM, CDR2 ANQGSEA. Every sample yielded at least 6.5 million isolated PBMCs. Points on this clonotype: What it binds is unknown. This may be a read error: a much more frequent sequence differs by one nucleotide.

The chain uses TRBV29-1 and TRBJ2-5, with TRBD2 matching 7 bases. The origin of this receptor is a woman aged 30 to 39 in good health. Sample: blood. CDR3 loop: CSPQGAGRETQYF. CDR3 sequence (DNA): TGCAGCCCCCAGGGAGCGGGGAGGGAGACCCAGTACTTC.